The 7 T cell receptor beta chains listed next were all sequenced from one sample in a study of Ad26.COV2.S vaccination and SARS-CoV-2 variants. Treatment denoted: 15 to 20 received Ad26.COV2.S at low or high dose, single or two shots; a few received placebo; per-sample allocation not given. All samples were drawn on day 63, counting from the first vaccine or placebo injection. TCRdb's table, derived via immunoSEQ multiplex PCR, lists solely in-frame clones and lacks some. The sample shows hundreds of thousands of clones, more than 70% of them seen only once. The source material was peripheral blood, sampled in a trial of Ad26.COV2.S vaccine versus placebo. Receptors were obtained from a person between 18 and 60 years old who received the Ad26.COV2.S COVID-19 vaccine or a placebo.

The chain joins TRBV19 to TRBJ2-7; TRBD2 is a possible D gene (7 bases). The CDR3 is made up of 13 amino acids. V lost 3 bases to trimming and J lost 3 bases, with 9 bases between them. Per the germline V gene, CDR1 is LNHDA and CDR2 is SQIVND (reference sequence). Written as DNA, the CDR3 is TGTGCCAGTAGTATCGGGGGGCACTACGAGCAGTACTTC. Protein: CASSIGGHYEQYF.

The chain links TRBV30 to TRBJ2-2, with D unresolved. This CDR3 is 12 amino acids long. Germline lookup yields CDR1 GTSNPN and CDR2 SVGIG (reference sequence). Trimming removed 0 bases at V and 7 bases at J, with 6 bases between. This CDR3 reads CAWSVNDGELFF. CDR3 nucleotide sequence: TGTGCCTGGAGTGTAAATGACGGGGAGCTGTTTTTT.

The gene calls are TRBV6-5 and TRBJ2-3; 7 nucleotides align to TRBD2. CDR1 is MNHEY and CDR2 is SVGAGI in the germline V gene. Germline trimming cut 7 bases from V and 2 bases from J; bases unmatched to any gene: 6. This CDR3 is built from 14 residues. The CDR3, as DNA: TGTGCCAGCAACCCGGGACTACTCACAGATACGCAGTATTTT. Translating it yields CASNPGLLTDTQYF.

The table lists this clone with a count of one. V and J are TRBV24-1 and TRBJ2-5, with D tentatively TRBD1 or TRBD2 (7 bases each). Deletions cut 0 bases from V and 4 bases from J, with 11 bases between. The CDR3 has 15 residues. Germline-derived CDR1 and CDR2 are KGHDR and SFDVKD. DNA of the CDR3: TGTGCCACCAGTGATTTGCGGGGGGACAGAGAGACCCAGTACTTC. Translation gives CATSDLRGDRETQYF.

V usage is TRBV11-3 and J usage is TRBJ2-1; 7 bases align to TRBD2. Per the germline V gene, CDR1 is SGHNT and CDR2 is YENEEA. V was clipped by 0 bases and J by 10 bases; unmatched bases: 3. The CDR3 has 13 residues. The CDR3 sequence is CASSLDSGWEQFF. In DNA, the CDR3 is TGTGCCAGCAGCTTAGATAGCGGGTGGGAGCAGTTCTTC.

This clone was observed many times. This sequence joins TRBV28 and TRBJ1-2; D unresolved. The V gene's germline CDR1 is MDHEN and CDR2 SYDVKM. There are 12 residues in the CDR3. Trimming took off 6 bases at V and 4 bases at J, with 9 bases between the two ends. This CDR3 is CASSSLSYGYTF. The CDR3 nucleotides read TGTGCCAGCAGCTCCTTGAGCTATGGCTACACCTTC.

J is TRBJ2-5 and V is TRBV7-9; D might be TRBD2 (6 bases). The CDR3 contains 17 residues. Trimming removed 3 bases from V and 0 bases from J, with 17 bases in between. Per germline, CDR1 SEHNR and CDR2 FQNEAQ (reference sequence). In DNA form, the CDR3 reads TGTGCCAGCAGCTTGAGCTTAGCGGAACCCCACCAAGAGACCCAGTACTTC. This codes for CASSLSLAEPHQETQYF.